The 11 T cell receptor beta chains listed next were all sequenced from one sample in a study of blood T cell repertoires in COVID-19. The method was immunoSEQ multiplex PCR; TCRdb's version includes in-frame clones alone and lacks a portion of them. Counted here are 150,000 to 250,000 clones, roughly four fifths occurring once; the ten biggest clones make up 7.5%. Sample: PBMCs or T cells enriched from blood (not recorded which). The receptors shown here come from a man aged 40-49 years who had recovered from COVID-19.

V usage is TRBV5-5 and J usage is TRBJ2-2; D is possibly TRBD2 (6 bases). Germline CDR1 SGHKS, CDR2 YYEKEE (reference sequence). V was trimmed by 0 bases and J by 3 bases, leaving 15 bases between them. This CDR3 has 17 residues. The CDR3 reads CASSLGVTGTHTGELFF. As DNA, the CDR3 is TGTGCCAGCAGCTTGGGGGTGACGGGGACTCACACCGGGGAGCTGTTTTTT.

The CDR3 sequence: CASILFATEAFF. The CDR3 DNA reads TGTGCCAGCATTTTGTTTGCGACTGAAGCTTTCTTT. The V gene is TRBV6-5, the J gene TRBJ1-1; D not certain. This CDR3 has 12 residues. Trimming took 7 bases from V and 5 from J, leaving 11 bases between them. Germline CDR1 and CDR2: MNHEY and SVGAGI.

This clone was counted a few times. The CDR3: CASSPLSREAFF. The CDR3 DNA reads as TGTGCCAGCAGTCCCCTGTCACGGGAAGCTTTCTTT. The J gene is TRBJ1-1, the V gene TRBV12-3 or TRBV12-4; D unresolved. Trimming stripped 5 bases from V and 8 bases from J, with 12 bases between. The CDR3 consists of 12 residues.

The rearrangement uses TRBV11-3 and TRBJ1-5; tentatively, D is TRBD1 (6 bases). Deletions cut 8 bases from V and 1 base from J, with 21 bases between. CDR1 is SGHNT, CDR2 YENEEA, per germline. The CDR3 has 17 residues. The CDR3 is CASQQGFKGDSNQPQHF. In nucleotides, the CDR3 is TGTGCCAGCCAGCAAGGGTTCAAGGGGGACAGCAATCAGCCCCAGCATTTT.

The V and J genes are TRBV27 and TRBJ2-1; TRBD2 aligns across 7 bases. From germline, CDR1 is MNHEY and CDR2 SMNVEV (reference sequence). Losses at the gene ends were 5 bases for V and 4 bases for J; bases not matched to a gene: 8. CDR3 length equals 15 residues. The CDR3 is CASSHSGGSYNEQFF. The CDR3 DNA reads TGTGCCAGCAGTCATTCGGGGGGATCATACAATGAGCAGTTCTTC.

V gene TRBV7-8 combines with J gene TRBJ1-5; D possibly corresponds to TRBD1 (6 bases). V was clipped by 0 bases and J by 4 bases, with 16 bases between them. The CDR3 extends over 17 amino acids. Germline V gene lookup returns CDR1 SGHVS and CDR2 FQNEAQ. In DNA form, the CDR3 reads TGTGCCAGCAGCTTAGCATGGGGTGGGGGGGCGAATCAGCCCCAGCATTTT. Residues: CASSLAWGGGANQPQHF.

The V and J genes are TRBV28 and TRBJ1-3; 8 bases agree with TRBD1. From germline, CDR1 is MDHEN and CDR2 SYDVKM. CDR3 length: 16 residues. V dropped 3 bases and J dropped 5; count of bases not matched to a gene: 9. In nucleotides, the CDR3 is TGTGCCAGCAGTTTTGGGCAGGGGGCGTTTAGAAACACCATATATTTT. This sequence encodes CASSFGQGAFRNTIYF.

This sequence joins TRBV7-9 and TRBJ1-6; 8 bases match TRBD1. Germline V gene lookup returns CDR1 SEHNR and CDR2 FQNEAQ (reference sequence). There are 17 residues in the CDR3. The J segment lost 5 bases and the V segment lost 1 base, leaving 7 bases of the junction unmatched. CDR3 DNA: TGTGCCAGCAGCTTAGGACAGGGGATTTTTGATAATTCACCCCTCCACTTT. Amino acid sequence: CASSLGQGIFDNSPLHF.

V gene TRBV30 combines with J gene TRBJ1-3, with D perhaps TRBD1 (5 bases). The germline V and J ends were trimmed by 0 bases and 8 bases, with 14 bases remaining between them. Germline V lookup: CDR1 GTSNPN, CDR2 SVGIG (reference sequence). CDR3 length equals 14 residues. Here the CDR3 reads CAWSVQTALDTIYF. DNA for the CDR3: TGTGCCTGGAGTGTACAGACAGCCTTAGACACCATATATTTT.

The rearrangement links TRBV7-9 to TRBJ1-2, with 11 positions matching TRBD1. There are 14 residues in the CDR3. J gave up 7 bases and V 1 base, and 2 bases lay outside the gene matches. Germline CDR1 SEHNR, CDR2 FQNEAQ (reference sequence). Written as DNA, the CDR3 is TGTGCCAGCAGCTTAGATGGGACAGGGGGTGGCTACACCTTC. Encoded protein: CASSLDGTGGGYTF.

The gene calls are TRBV7-6 and TRBJ2-7; 11 nucleotides align to TRBD1. The length of the CDR3 is 13 residues. In germline, CDR1 is SGHVS, CDR2 FNYEAQ. The J segment lost 12 bases and the V segment lost 5 bases, leaving 9 bases of the junction unmatched. Here the CDR3 DNA reads TGTGCCAGCAGCCCCTCTTTGGACAGGGGGCTGTACTTC. Residues: CASSPSLDRGLYF.